A selection of T cell receptor beta chains follows, all from one sample in a study of PD-1 blockade in classical Hodgkin lymphoma. Profiled with immunoSEQ multiplex PCR; TCRdb holds only in-frame clones, not every one. The repertoire holds 17,000 or so clones, with 83% as singletons. Sequencing used peripheral blood mononuclear cells (PBMCs), obtained before the fourth cycle of nivolumab. The receptor set was obtained from a human donor with classical Hodgkin lymphoma. The CDR3 runs from the conserved cysteine through the conserved F or W. D genes are given only for firm matches. Expanded clones get a size class; other rows say once, few or many, or leave the size out.

TRBD1 | . | TRBJ1-2 | TRBV6-5 | CASSPQGGSYGYTF | TGTGCCAGCAGTCCTCAGGGGGGAAGTTATGGCTACACCTTC
. | . | TRBJ1-2 | TRBV7-9 | CASSFEGDYGYTF | TGTGCCAGCAGCTTTGAGGGAGACTATGGCTACACCTTC
TRBD2 | . | TRBJ2-7 | TRBV5-1 | CASSLSGGAYEQYF | TGCGCCAGCAGCTTGTCTGGGGGGGCCTACGAGCAGTACTTC
. | few | TRBJ2-6 | TRBV7-9 | CASSSGSSGANVLTF | TGTGCCAGCAGCTCGGGGAGTAGTGGGGCCAACGTCCTGACTTTC
TRBD2 | . | TRBJ2-5 | TRBV2 | CASSVAGGGETQYF | TGTGCCAGCAGTGTAGCGGGGGGCGGGGAGACCCAGTACTTC
. | . | TRBJ2-1 | TRBV2 | CASSRQAYNEQFF | TGTGCCAGCAGCCGACAGGCATACAATGAGCAGTTCTTC
. | . | TRBJ1-4 | TRBV5-1 | CASSQSNEKLFF | TGCGCCAGCAGTCAGTCTAATGAAAAACTGTTTTTT
TRBD1 | . | TRBJ1-2 | TRBV6-1 | CASSELGGWDGYTF | TGTGCCAGCAGTGAACTAGGGGGCTGGGATGGCTACACCTTC
. | . | TRBJ2-1 | TRBV2 | CASIARGEIYNEQFF | TGTGCCAGCATCGCCCGTGGGGAGATATACAATGAGCAGTTCTTC
TRBD1 | once | TRBJ1-2 | TRBV19 | CASSINRGWSYGYTF | TGTGCCAGTAGTATCAACAGGGGCTGGAGCTATGGCTACACCTTC
TRBD2 | . | TRBJ2-7 | TRBV7-8 | CASSLVSGEGLAVRQYF | TGTGCCAGCAGCTTAGTGTCCGGGGAGGGACTTGCTGTCAGACAGTACTTC
. | . | TRBJ2-7 | TRBV19 | CASSNTITYEQYF | TGTGCCAGTAGTAACACTATTACCTACGAGCAGTACTTC
. | . | TRBJ2-2 | TRBV18 | CASPSDTGELFF | TGTGCCAGCCCTAGCGACACCGGGGAGCTGTTTTTT
. | . | TRBJ2-2 | TRBV7-8 | CASSLIAGSSGELFF | TGTGCCAGCAGCTTAATTGCGGGGAGTAGCGGGGAGCTGTTTTTT
. | . | TRBJ2-7 | TRBV5-5 | CASSLGIGATYEQYF | TGTGCCAGCAGCTTGGGGATAGGTGCTACCTACGAGCAGTACTTC
. | . | TRBJ2-1 | TRBV21-1 | CASSRTGEAYNEQLF | TGTGCCAGCAGCAGGACAGGGGAGGCCTACAATGAGCAGCTCTTC
. | . | TRBJ2-1 | TRBV5-1 | CASSLDGGLYNEQFF | TGCGCCAGCAGCTTGGACGGGGGCCTATACAATGAGCAGTTCTTC
. | . | TRBJ2-1 | TRBV19 | CASSPNWGNNEQFF | TGTGCCAGTAGTCCAAATTGGGGTAACAATGAGCAGTTCTTC
TRBD1 | . | TRBJ2-1 | TRBV5-1 | CASSLAQGEQFF | TGCGCCAGCAGCTTGGCACAGGGGGAGCAGTTCTTC
. | . | TRBJ1-1 | TRBV4-2 | CASSQEWTTEAFF | TGTGCCAGCAGCCAAGAATGGACCACTGAAGCTTTCTTT
. | . | TRBJ1-2 | TRBV15 | CATSRGTGGYGYTF | TGTGCCACCAGCAGAGGTACGGGGGGATATGGCTACACCTTC
TRBD1 | . | TRBJ2-7 | TRBV25-1 | CASSVNRGPEQYF | TGTGCCAGCAGTGTCAACAGGGGACCCGAGCAGTACTTC
. | . | TRBJ2-7 | TRBV5-4 | CASSPNGGRYYEQYF | TGTGCCAGCAGCCCGAATGGGGGGCGATACTACGAGCAGTACTTC
. | . | TRBJ1-2 | TRBV6-5 | CASRSGVGYTF | TGTGCCAGCAGATCAGGGGTTGGCTACACCTTC
. | . | TRBJ2-7 | TRBV5-1 | CASSLKGQTYEQYF | TGCGCCAGCAGCTTAAAAGGACAAACCTACGAGCAGTACTTC
TRBD2 | once | TRBJ2-7 | TRBV11-2 | CASSLVAGESYEQYF | TGTGCCAGCAGCTTAGTAGCGGGGGAGTCCTACGAGCAGTACTTC
. | once | TRBJ2-5 | TRBV6-1 | CASSYGVERYF | TGTGCCAGCAGTTACGGGGTCGAGCGGTACTTC
. | . | TRBJ2-1 | TRBV30 | CAWIVEGSYNEQFF | TGTGCCTGGATTGTGGAGGGGAGCTACAATGAGCAGTTCTTC
. | . | TRBJ1-3 | TRBV5-1 | CASSGLGNTIYF | TGCGCCAGCAGCGGCTTAGGAAACACCATATATTTT
TRBD2 | once | TRBJ2-7 | TRBV5-1 | CASSFRSGGDEQYF | TGCGCCAGCAGCTTTAGAAGCGGGGGCGACGAGCAGTACTTC
. | . | TRBJ1-2 | TRBV6-6 | CASSYTRGYTF | TGTGCCAGCAGTTACACCCGGGGCTACACCTTC
TRBD2 | few | TRBJ2-1 | TRBV6-5 | CASRGTSGGYNEQFF | TGTGCCAGCAGAGGAACTAGCGGGGGCTACAATGAGCAGTTCTTC
TRBD2 | . | TRBJ2-5 | TRBV4-3 | CASSQDLAGKETQYF | TGCGCCAGCAGCCAAGATCTAGCGGGGAAAGAGACCCAGTACTTC
. | . | TRBJ1-1 | TRBV9 | CASSVPGAQEAFF | TGTGCCAGCAGCGTTCCCGGAGCTCAAGAAGCTTTCTTT
. | . | TRBJ1-2 | TRBV18 | CASSPEGSYGYTF | TGTGCCAGCTCACCAGAGGGGTCCTATGGCTACACCTTC
TRBD2 | . | TRBJ2-1 | TRBV9 | CASSFSQTSGSRDEQFF | TGTGCCAGCAGCTTCTCCCAGACTAGCGGGAGCCGGGATGAGCAGTTCTTC
TRBD1 | . | TRBJ1-3 | TRBV5-1 | CASSLDRGTGNTIYF | TGCGCCAGCAGCTTGGACAGGGGAACTGGAAACACCATATATTTT
. | . | TRBJ1-2 | TRBV6-5 | CASSYRDGVSGYTF | TGTGCCAGCAGTTACAGGGACGGAGTATCGGGCTACACCTTC
TRBD1 | . | TRBJ2-7 | TRBV7-2 | CASSSGQVTYEQYF | TGTGCCAGCAGCTCTGGACAGGTTACCTACGAGCAGTACTTC
. | . | TRBJ2-5 | TRBV4-3 | CASSQERRGGGLETQYF | TGCGCCAGCAGCCAAGAGCGGCGGGGCGGCGGGTTAGAGACCCAGTACTTC
TRBD1 | . | TRBJ1-2 | TRBV7-8 | CASSLGQGAGYTF | TGTGCCAGCAGCTTGGGACAGGGGGCAGGCTACACCTTC
TRBD1 | few | TRBJ2-7 | TRBV6-1 | CASSEWGPGTGPTRPYEQYF | TGTGCCAGCAGTGAATGGGGGCCCGGGACAGGGCCCACAAGGCCCTACGAGCAGTACTTC
. | . | TRBJ2-2 | TRBV7-3 | CASSPRPGGELFF | TGTGCCAGCAGCCCAAGACCTGGCGGGGAGCTGTTTTTT
. | once | TRBJ2-3 | TRBV6-5 | CASRGYGVSTDTQYF | TGTGCCAGCAGAGGATACGGGGTTAGCACAGATACGCAGTATTTT
TRBD1 | . | TRBJ2-7 | TRBV5-1 | CASRPMTGTYEQYF | TGCGCCAGCAGACCCATGACAGGGACCTACGAGCAGTACTTC
. | . | TRBJ2-7 | TRBV5-1 | CASSLRGFEQYF | TGCGCCAGCAGCTTACGAGGTTTTGAGCAGTACTTC